The rows below give T cell receptor beta chains drawn from one sample of a study of human T cells and chemical hapten exposure. One entry per CDR3 protein results from TCRdb running MiXCR on the RACE reads. The sample gives some 330,000 distinct CDR3 sequences, about 5.4% of which show up once; around 8.6% is in the top ten. Material: whole blood, obtained in connection with sensitization to the hapten diphenylcyclopropenone (DPC). These receptor sequences come from a woman under 30 with alopecia areata. Some clones in this sample may be carry-over from other donors' samples. Each CDR3 is given with its conserved first and last residue. The order of the fields is V gene, clone size, D gene, J gene, CDR3 DNA, CDR3 protein. D genes are given only for firm matches. The listing skips clone size in some rows; elsewhere it reads once, few, many or a size class.

V gene: TRBV4-2; clone size: -; D gene: TRBD2; J gene: TRBJ2-3; CDR3 DNA: TGTGCCAGCAGCCAAGATAACAAGGCGGGGGTTAGCACAGATACGCAGTATTTT; CDR3 protein: CASSQDNKAGVSTDTQYF
V gene: TRBV3-1; clone size: many; D gene: -; J gene: TRBJ1-5; CDR3 DNA: TGTGCCAGCAGCCAAGATTTCGGGATCGGTCAGCCCCAGCATTTT; CDR3 protein: CASSQDFGIGQPQHF
V gene: TRBV7-9; clone size: few; D gene: TRBD1; J gene: TRBJ1-6; CDR3 DNA: TGTGCCAGCAGCTCAGGACAGGGGATCTCCCTCCACTTT; CDR3 protein: CASSSGQGISLHF
V gene: TRBV20-1; clone size: -; D gene: TRBD1; J gene: TRBJ1-5; CDR3 DNA: TGCAGTGCTATACAGGGGGGAGGTCATAGCAATCAGCCCCAGCATTTT; CDR3 protein: CSAIQGGGHSNQPQHF
V gene: TRBV5-4; clone size: -; D gene: -; J gene: TRBJ1-2; CDR3 DNA: TGTGCCAGCAGCTTGTCGCCGGGGACCGGTTCACTCGATGGCTACACCTTC; CDR3 protein: CASSLSPGTGSLDGYTF
V gene: TRBV3-1; clone size: many; D gene: -; J gene: TRBJ1-1; CDR3 DNA: TGTGCCAGCAGCCAAGGGAACCCCATGAGGTCGGACACTGAAGCTTTCTTT; CDR3 protein: CASSQGNPMRSDTEAFF
V gene: TRBV4-3; clone size: -; D gene: TRBD1; J gene: TRBJ2-3; CDR3 DNA: TGCGCCAGCAGCCAAGAGCCACCCCCGGGACAGGATTTAACAGATACGCAGTATTTT; CDR3 protein: CASSQEPPPGQDLTDTQYF
V gene: TRBV20-1; clone size: few; D gene: -; J gene: TRBJ1-4; CDR3 DNA: TGCAGTGCTAGGGGGGCTGATGAAAAACTGTTTTTT; CDR3 protein: CSARGADEKLFF
V gene: TRBV6-5; clone size: -; D gene: -; J gene: TRBJ1-6; CDR3 DNA: TGTGCCAGCCGTGCTGAAAATAATTCACCCCTCCACTTT; CDR3 protein: CASRAENNSPLHF
V gene: TRBV12-5; clone size: many; D gene: TRBD2; J gene: TRBJ2-1; CDR3 DNA: TGTGCTAGTGGTTTGCCAAGACTAGCGCATGAGCAGTTCTTC; CDR3 protein: CASGLPRLAHEQFF
V gene: TRBV28; clone size: few; D gene: TRBD2; J gene: TRBJ2-7; CDR3 DNA: TGTGCCAGCAGTTTCTTCAGCGGGGGGCTAAATCGCTACGAGCAGTACTTC; CDR3 protein: CASSFFSGGLNRYEQYF
V gene: TRBV20-1; clone size: -; D gene: -; J gene: TRBJ2-6; CDR3 DNA: TGCAGTGCTAGTTCGCCGTTATCTGGGGCCAACGTCCTGACTTTC; CDR3 protein: CSASSPLSGANVLTF
V gene: TRBV10-3; clone size: few; D gene: TRBD2; J gene: TRBJ2-1; CDR3 DNA: TGTGCCATCAGCCCTGGCGGGGGGGCGATTGAGCAGTTCTTC; CDR3 protein: CAISPGGGAIEQFF
V gene: TRBV20-1; clone size: few; D gene: -; J gene: TRBJ1-1; CDR3 DNA: TGCAGTGCCCTGCTGAACACTGAAGCTTTCTTT; CDR3 protein: CSALLNTEAFF
V gene: TRBV10-3; clone size: few; D gene: TRBD1; J gene: TRBJ2-5; CDR3 DNA: TGTGCCATCAGAGACTCGACAGGGGGTGGAGAGACCCAGTACTTC; CDR3 protein: CAIRDSTGGGETQYF
V gene: TRBV20-1; clone size: few; D gene: -; J gene: TRBJ1-5; CDR3 DNA: TGCAGTGCTAGAGATACCGGAGATAGCAATCAGCCCCAGCATTTT; CDR3 protein: CSARDTGDSNQPQHF
V gene: TRBV20-1; clone size: many; D gene: -; J gene: TRBJ2-2; CDR3 DNA: TGCAGTGCCGAGACCCCGGGACTTCCCGGGGAGCTGTTTTTT; CDR3 protein: CSAETPGLPGELFF
V gene: TRBV28; clone size: few; D gene: TRBD1; J gene: TRBJ2-5; CDR3 DNA: TGTGCCAGCAGTTTGGGGGACAGTATCCAAGAGACCCAGTACTTC; CDR3 protein: CASSLGDSIQETQYF
V gene: TRBV20-1; clone size: few; D gene: TRBD1; J gene: TRBJ1-5; CDR3 DNA: TGCAGTGCTAGAGATCGGGGCAGGGGGAGTCAGCCCCAGCATTTT; CDR3 protein: CSARDRGRGSQPQHF
V gene: TRBV5-1; clone size: -; D gene: -; J gene: TRBJ1-4; CDR3 DNA: TGCGCCAGCAGCTTGACGAGGGCTAATGAAAAACTGTTTTTT; CDR3 protein: CASSLTRANEKLFF
V gene: TRBV29-1; clone size: -; D gene: TRBD1; J gene: TRBJ1-5; CDR3 DNA: TGCAGCGTTAGCTCCGGGACAGGGCATCAGCCCCAGCATTTT; CDR3 protein: CSVSSGTGHQPQHF
V gene: TRBV20-1; clone size: few; D gene: TRBD1; J gene: TRBJ1-5; CDR3 DNA: TGCAGTGCTAGGGAGCCGACCGGGACAGATGATCAGCCCCAGCATTTT; CDR3 protein: CSAREPTGTDDQPQHF
V gene: TRBV7-6; clone size: few; D gene: TRBD2; J gene: TRBJ2-2; CDR3 DNA: TGTGCCAGCAGCTTAGCGTTAGCGGGAGGCCCGACCACCGGGGAGCTGTTTTTT; CDR3 protein: CASSLALAGGPTTGELFF
V gene: TRBV7-9; clone size: many; D gene: -; J gene: TRBJ1-2; CDR3 DNA: TGTGCCAGCAGCTTTAATCTAAATGGCTACACCTTC; CDR3 protein: CASSFNLNGYTF
V gene: TRBV14; clone size: few; D gene: -; J gene: TRBJ2-3; CDR3 DNA: TGTGCCAGCAGCCAGGGGCTTCGAGAAGTTACTACGCAGTATTTT; CDR3 protein: CASSQGLREVTTQYF
V gene: TRBV7-3; clone size: few; D gene: -; J gene: TRBJ2-1; CDR3 DNA: TGTGCCAGCAGCTTCGGGGGGCTGGAGCATGAGCAGTTCTTC; CDR3 protein: CASSFGGLEHEQFF
V gene: TRBV7-8; clone size: -; D gene: -; J gene: TRBJ1-2; CDR3 DNA: TGTGCCAGCAGCCGGTCCGAAGACTATGGCTACACCTTC; CDR3 protein: CASSRSEDYGYTF
V gene: TRBV27; clone size: -; D gene: -; J gene: TRBJ2-4; CDR3 DNA: TGTGCCAGCAGTCTGGGGGGAGGCAAAAACATTCAGTACTTC; CDR3 protein: CASSLGGGKNIQYF
V gene: TRBV6-1; clone size: many; D gene: TRBD1; J gene: TRBJ1-2; CDR3 DNA: TGTGCCAGCAGGGGGACAGGGACCTATGGCTACACCTTC; CDR3 protein: CASRGTGTYGYTF
V gene: TRBV29-1; clone size: many; D gene: TRBD1; J gene: TRBJ1-5; CDR3 DNA: TGCAGCGTTGAAGACGGGGACAGTCAGCCCCAGCATTTT; CDR3 protein: CSVEDGDSQPQHF
V gene: TRBV18; clone size: -; D gene: -; J gene: TRBJ1-2; CDR3 DNA: TGTGCCAGCTCACCACCGGAGGGGTCGCGGGGCTACACCTTC; CDR3 protein: CASSPPEGSRGYTF
V gene: TRBV18; clone size: few; D gene: -; J gene: TRBJ1-2; CDR3 DNA: TGTGCCAGCTCACCTTCGGGGGGGGCCAATGGCTACACCTTC; CDR3 protein: CASSPSGGANGYTF
V gene: TRBV20-1; clone size: many; D gene: -; J gene: TRBJ2-3; CDR3 DNA: TGCAGTGCTAGAGATCGGTCTGGGCGGGGAGCCTTAGATACGCAGTATTTT; CDR3 protein: CSARDRSGRGALDTQYF
V gene: TRBV5-1; clone size: few; D gene: -; J gene: TRBJ2-3; CDR3 DNA: TGCGCCAGCAGCTTGGCGGCTGGGTCAGATACGCAGTATTTT; CDR3 protein: CASSLAAGSDTQYF
V gene: TRBV6-5; clone size: -; D gene: -; J gene: TRBJ1-2; CDR3 DNA: TGTGCCAGCAGTAACCCCGACAAGATGTTTTATTATGGCTACACCTTC; CDR3 protein: CASSNPDKMFYYGYTF
V gene: TRBV7-9; clone size: many; D gene: -; J gene: TRBJ2-4; CDR3 DNA: TGTGCCAGCAGCTTAGACAACGAAAACATTCAGTACTTC; CDR3 protein: CASSLDNENIQYF
V gene: TRBV27; clone size: many; D gene: TRBD1; J gene: TRBJ2-1; CDR3 DNA: TGTGCCAGCAGTTTATCAGGGACAGGTCACAATGAGCAGTTCTTC; CDR3 protein: CASSLSGTGHNEQFF
V gene: TRBV5-6; clone size: many; D gene: TRBD1; J gene: TRBJ1-1; CDR3 DNA: TGTGCCAGCAGCATCCTAGACAGGGACCCTGAAGCTTTCTTT; CDR3 protein: CASSILDRDPEAFF
V gene: TRBV29-1; clone size: few; D gene: -; J gene: TRBJ2-7; CDR3 DNA: TGCAGCGTTTCCTACGGACAGCTATACTCCTACGAGCAGTACTTC; CDR3 protein: CSVSYGQLYSYEQYF
V gene: TRBV4-3; clone size: many; D gene: -; J gene: TRBJ2-6; CDR3 DNA: TGCGCCAGCAGCTATTTCGGGCAGGGAGACTCTGGGGCCAACGTCCTGACTTTC; CDR3 protein: CASSYFGQGDSGANVLTF
V gene: TRBV29-1; clone size: many; D gene: TRBD1; J gene: TRBJ1-5; CDR3 DNA: TGCAGCGTTCGTACAGGGGGCCGCGATCAGCCCCAGCATTTT; CDR3 protein: CSVRTGGRDQPQHF
V gene: TRBV7-8; clone size: many; D gene: TRBD1; J gene: TRBJ2-3; CDR3 DNA: TGTGCCAGCAGCAAGGACAGGGGGCGCACAGATACGCAGTATTTT; CDR3 protein: CASSKDRGRTDTQYF